The 20 T cell receptor beta chains presented below share a single source sample, sequenced in a study of vaccination effects on CD4 cells after COVID-19 (dated by TCRdb to 2022 to 2024). In the ViraFEST assay, PBMC were stimulated with viral peptide pools, and antigen-specific CD4+ T cell clonotypes were then identified by expansion using TCR sequencing. After about 10 days of culture, CD4+ T cells were isolated with the EasySep CD4+ T cell isolation kit. These receptors are not linked to any known antigen. The library was prepared using the immunoSEQ multiplex PCR assay. Entries here come from immuneACCESS through TCRdb and include only in-frame sequences with V and J called. Some clones fail to appear in such tables; in the studies checked, an unresolved V gene covers under half of the shortfall, and the cause of the remainder is unknown. The sample contains fewer than 40,000 clones, roughly two thirds of them found a single time. Around 28% of the sample lies in the top ten.

The starting material was CD4+ T cells from PBMCs cultured with HCoV-229E spike peptides, obtained before COVID-19 vaccination. What this sample's cell subset or site label stands for: HCoV-229E spike overlapping peptide pool stimulation. These receptors all come from a human donor who received a COVID-19 vaccine.

The chain has TRBV7-9 and TRBJ1-5, with a tentative D call TRBD1 (5 bases). The germline CDR1 and CDR2 sequences are SEHNR and FQNEAQ (reference sequence). This CDR3 is 17 amino acids long. V was cut by 1 base and J by 3 bases, with 16 bases left in between. The CDR3 spells CASSLGTGDRYNQPQHF. CDR3 bases: TGTGCCAGCAGCTTAGGGACCGGAGACAGATACAATCAGCCCCAGCATTTT.

V usage is TRBV18 and J usage is TRBJ1-3, with 9 positions matching TRBD1. Germline V gene lookup returns CDR1 KGHSH and CDR2 LQKENI. V lost 4 bases, J lost 3 bases, and 1 base stayed unmatched. This CDR3 region has 14 residues. The CDR3: CASSRTGDGNTIYF. In nucleotides, the CDR3 is TGTGCCAGCTCACGGACAGGGGATGGAAACACCATATATTTT. Full variable domain (missing parts from reference TRBV18 and TRBJ1-3): NAGVMQNPRHLVRRRGQEARLRCSPMKGHSHVYWYRQLPEEGLKFMVYLQKENIIDESGMPKERFSAEFPKEGPSILRIQQVVRGDSAAYFCASSRTGDGNTIYFGEGSWLTVV.

The chain has TRBV7-6 and TRBJ2-1; D gene unclear. Germline-derived CDR1 and CDR2 are SGHVS and FNYEAQ. Trimming cost V 4 bases and J 6 bases, with 16 bases left between them. The CDR3 extends over 15 amino acids. In nucleotides, the CDR3 is TGTGCCAGCAGCTCCGATTTCCAAGGATTCAATGAGCAGTTCTTC. It codes for CASSSDFQGFNEQFF.

The CDR3 DNA follows: TGTGCCAGCAGGTTACAAGAGACCCAGTACTTC. This gives the protein CASRLQETQYF. This chain uses TRBV2 with TRBJ2-5, with D unclear. Deletions cut 6 bases from V and 2 bases from J, with 4 bases between. Germline values: CDR1 SNHLY, CDR2 FYNNEI. The CDR3 is 11 amino acids.

This sequence joins TRBV10-3 and TRBJ2-7; 13 bases align to TRBD2. The CDR3 extends over 16 amino acids. Germline V gene lookup returns CDR1 ENHRY and CDR2 SYGVKD. Losses at the gene ends were 0 bases for V and 7 bases for J; bases not matched to a gene: 6. CDR3: CAISESGLAGTGEQYF. CDR3 coding DNA: TGTGCCATCAGTGAGTCGGGACTAGCGGGAACGGGGGAGCAGTACTTC.

There are a few counts of this clone. The gene calls are TRBV5-1 and TRBJ2-6; D is unclear. Between the trimmed V and J ends, which lost 4 bases and 0 bases, there was a span of 11 bases. This CDR3 has 16 residues. Germline V CDR1 and CDR2: SGHRS, YFSETQ. The CDR3 DNA sequence: TGCGCCAGCAGCGCTCAGGCCCTCTCTGGGGCCAACGTCCTGACTTTC. As protein: CASSAQALSGANVLTF.

The V gene is TRBV6-4, the J gene TRBJ1-5; 7 nucleotides agree with TRBD1. Trimming cost V 0 bases and J 11 bases; bases outside gene matches: 4. CDR3 size: 13 residues. Germline-derived CDR1 and CDR2 are MRHNA and SNTAGT. The CDR3 nucleotides read TGTGCCAGCAGTGACTCGATCCAGGGGGCCCAGCATTTT. Amino acid sequence: CASSDSIQGAQHF.

CDR3 amino acids: CATSDAGTGATGELFF. The CDR3 DNA reads TGTGCCACCAGTGATGCCGGGACAGGGGCCACCGGGGAGCTGTTTTTT. V gene TRBV24-1 combines with J gene TRBJ2-2, with TRBD1 matching 10 bases. The CDR3 totals 16 residues. Trimming at V came to 3 bases and at J to 4 bases, leaving 4 bases not matched to a gene. CDR1 is KGHDR and CDR2 is SFDVKD in the germline V gene.

This clone showed up just once. The chain recombines TRBV2 with TRBJ2-5; D remains ambiguous. The CDR3 has 14 amino acids. Per the germline V gene, CDR1 is SNHLY and CDR2 is FYNNEI. V gave up 4 bases and J gave up 3 bases, with 12 bases separating them. The CDR3 DNA follows: TGTGCCAGCAGTGCCTTCAGAAGAGAAGAGACCCAGTACTTC. Residues: CASSAFRREETQYF.

This clone was recorded many times. The chain carries TRBV10-3 and TRBJ1-2; D call uncertain. The CDR3 runs to 16 residues. Trimming took off 2 bases at V and 2 bases at J, with 15 bases between the two ends. CDR1 is ENHRY and CDR2 is SYGVKD in the germline V gene. This chain's CDR3 is CAISEPRGTANYGYTF. DNA of the CDR3: TGTGCCATCAGTGAGCCCCGGGGTACGGCGAACTATGGCTACACCTTC.

The V and J genes are TRBV11-2 and TRBJ1-1, with unresolved D. CDR3 length: 14 residues. Germline V gives CDR1 SGHAT, CDR2 FQNNGV. V was clipped by 1 base and J by 1 base, with 7 bases between them. Here the CDR3 DNA reads TGTGCCAGCAGCTTAGGAAGGAAGAACACTGAAGCTTTCTTT. This encodes CASSLGRKNTEAFF.

This chain connects TRBV30 to TRBJ2-3; D gene unclear. V was cut by 2 bases and J by 0 bases, with 9 bases left in between. Germline values: CDR1 GTSNPN, CDR2 SVGIG (reference sequence). This CDR3 is 14 amino acids long. CDR3 region: CAWSPGPSTDTQYF. Here the CDR3 DNA reads TGTGCCTGGAGTCCGGGTCCCAGCACAGATACGCAGTATTTT.

This rearrangement joins TRBV20-1 to TRBJ2-1; 7 nucleotides align to TRBD2. Germline CDR1 and CDR2: DFQATT and SNEGSKA (reference sequence). Unmatched junction bases numbered 11, after V lost 3 bases and J lost 6 bases. There are 15 residues in the CDR3. The CDR3 DNA sequence: TGCAGTGCTAGTGAGCCTAGCGGCGAGCTCAATGAGCAGTTCTTC. This codes for CSASEPSGELNEQFF.

The chain combines TRBV4-3 with TRBJ1-6, with 7 nucleotides matching TRBD1. The CDR3 is 15 amino acids. Looked up from germline, CDR1 is LGHNA and CDR2 is YSLEER. The ends lost 4 bases at V and 6 bases at J; junction bases unmatched: 6. The CDR3 coding sequence is TGCGCCAGCAGCCGAGAACAGGGGCTTAATTCACCCCTCCACTTT. Translation gives CASSREQGLNSPLHF.

This clone was found a few times. The CDR3 sequence: CSASLYSMNTEAFF. In DNA form, the CDR3 reads TGCAGTGCTAGTTTGTACAGCATGAACACTGAAGCTTTCTTT. This sequence joins TRBV20-1 and TRBJ1-1, with D unclear. Germline V gene data show CDR1 as DFQATT and CDR2 as SNEGSKA (reference sequence). V gave up 3 bases and J gave up 0 bases, with 11 bases separating them. The CDR3 length is 14 residues.

This clone was counted only a few times. This rearrangement joins TRBV2 to TRBJ2-2; the D gene is possibly TRBD2 (7 bases). CDR3 length equals 16 residues. V was clipped by 1 base and J by 1 base, with 10 bases between them. CDR1 SNHLY and CDR2 FYNNEI come from the germline V gene. The CDR3 nucleotides are TGTGCCAGCAGTGAAGTCGGGGGGCGGAACACCGGGGAGCTGTTTTTT. Encoded protein: CASSEVGGRNTGELFF.

The chain is built from TRBV30 and TRBJ1-5; D is perhaps TRBD1 (5 bases). The V and J ends lost 0 bases and 16 bases respectively, with 19 bases between them. Germline CDR1 GTSNPN, CDR2 SVGIG (reference sequence). The CDR3 loop spans 13 amino acids. This chain's CDR3 is CAWSVKIGAIHHF. CDR3 nucleotide sequence: TGTGCCTGGAGTGTAAAAATAGGGGCCATCCATCATTTT. Filled out from reference TRBV30 and TRBJ1-5, the complete variable domain reads SQTIHQWPATLVQPVGSPLSLECTVEGTSNPNLYWYRQAAGRGLQLLFYSVGIGQISSEVPQNLSASRPQDRQFILSSKKLLLSDSGFYLCAWSVKIGAIHHFGDGTRLSIL.

This clone showed up just a few times. The chain couples TRBV21-1 to TRBJ2-6; TRBD1 is the table's D call, not checked against the DNA. TRBV21-1 counts as a pseudogene. The CDR3 extends over 16 amino acids. CDR3 in amino acids: CASSGQASSGANVLTF. In DNA, the CDR3 is TGTGCCAGCAGCGGACAGGCTAGCTCTGGGGCCAACGTCCTGACTTTC.

The chain recombines TRBV28 with TRBJ2-2; 7 bases align to TRBD2. Trimming took 6 bases from V and 5 from J; bases not matched to a gene: 9. The CDR3 loop spans 15 amino acids. Germline CDR1 is MDHEN and CDR2 is SYDVKM. CDR3: CASSPTGGRTGELFF. The CDR3 nucleotides are TGTGCCAGCAGCCCCACGGGGGGAAGAACCGGGGAGCTGTTTTTT.

The chain has TRBV27 and TRBJ1-2; the D gene is possibly TRBD1 (5 bases). Trimming left V 1 base short and J 2 bases short, with 11 bases between. Germline CDR1 and CDR2: MNHEY and SMNVEV (reference sequence). This CDR3 is 15 amino acids long. The DNA of the CDR3 is TGTGCCAGCAGTTTATGGGGGGAGACAAACTATGGCTACACCTTC. It is translated as CASSLWGETNYGYTF.